These T cell receptor beta chains were read from a single sample in a study of blood T cell repertoires in COVID-19. TCRdb keeps only in-frame clones here, not all; method: immunoSEQ multiplex PCR. The sample lists about 300,000 clones, 80% to 95% seen once, with approximately 7.5% in the top ten. The sample was peripheral blood. These receptors were taken from a woman younger than 45 with COVID-19, enrolled during active disease. Both conserved end residues are trimmed from each CDR3.

j_gene: TRBJ2-5; v_gene: TRBV4-3; CDR3aa: ASSQDRTSGPQETQY
j_gene: TRBJ1-1; v_gene: TRBV12-3/TRBV12-4; CDR3aa: ASSREAF
j_gene: TRBJ2-3; v_gene: TRBV5-1; CDR3aa: ASSLDWRGGTDTQY
j_gene: TRBJ1-6; v_gene: TRBV7-9; CDR3aa: ARDLGSPLH
j_gene: TRBJ2-7; v_gene: TRBV6-2/TRBV6-3; CDR3aa: ASSYDGGRTPLFYYEQY
j_gene: TRBJ1-1; v_gene: TRBV5-1; CDR3aa: ASSPWGVDTEAF
j_gene: TRBJ1-2; v_gene: TRBV30; CDR3aa: AWSVPGGYT
j_gene: TRBJ1-1; v_gene: TRBV12-3/TRBV12-4; CDR3aa: ASNTGEGAEAF
j_gene: TRBJ2-1; v_gene: TRBV7-2; CDR3aa: ASSLAGGSGLVKTPKRF
j_gene: TRBJ2-7; v_gene: TRBV3-1/TRBV3-2; CDR3aa: ASSQFTEQY
j_gene: TRBJ1-1; v_gene: TRBV15; CDR3aa: ATSRTRQGTSEAF
j_gene: TRBJ2-2; v_gene: TRBV28; CDR3aa: ASSSLPRTGELF
j_gene: TRBJ2-1; v_gene: TRBV6-4; CDR3aa: ASSAGTGFV
j_gene: TRBJ1-2; v_gene: TRBV19; CDR3aa: ASSQGQGVYGYT